Each of the 21 T cell receptor beta chains below was sequenced from the same sample in a study of monozygotic twins with inflammatory bowel disease. TCRdb derives one entry per CDR3 protein from the 5' RACE reads, leaving out DNA. The sample includes approximately 400,000 distinct CDR3 sequences. The source material was blood. All receptors derive from a human donor with ulcerative colitis or Crohn's disease, or a healthy co-twin of an affected twin (not recorded which).

The chain carries TRBV6-5 and TRBJ1-2; TCRdb's D call of TRBD1 is untestable without DNA. The germline V gene has CDR1 MNHEY and CDR2 SVGAGI. This CDR3 region has 18 residues. The chain's CDR3 is CASSYLALYGQEKNGYTF.

The chain employs TRBV6-2 or TRBV6-3 and TRBJ1-3; the D gene TCRdb calls, TRBD1, cannot be checked with no DNA. The CDR3 is made up of 16 amino acids. CDR1 MNHEY and CDR2 SVGEGT come from the germline V gene. CDR3 region: CASSHGQGASGNTIYF.

The chain carries TRBV30 and TRBJ2-1; TCRdb selects TRBD2, and the lack of DNA leaves this call unchecked. The CDR3 spans 14 residues. CDR1 is GTSNPN, CDR2 SVGIG, per germline (reference sequence). This chain's CDR3 is CAWSPGLAGDEQFF.

The J gene is TRBJ2-5, the V gene TRBV7-2; the D call from TCRdb, TRBD1, cannot be confirmed without DNA. Per germline, CDR1 SGHTA and CDR2 FQGNSA. The CDR3 covers 13 residues. The CDR3 sequence is CATKKGGSETQYF.

The V gene is TRBV11-2, the J gene TRBJ1-5; the D call from TCRdb, TRBD1, cannot be confirmed without DNA. The germline CDR1 and CDR2 sequences are SGHAT and FQNNGV. The CDR3 has 17 amino acids. The CDR3 is CASSLVSTGNSNQPQHF.

The rearrangement uses TRBV5-1 and TRBJ2-3; TCRdb reports TRBD2, a call that lacks DNA to check it against. CDR1 is SGHRS and CDR2 is YFSETQ in the germline V gene. CDR3 length: 15 amino acids. The CDR3 here is CASSFLAGGQDTQYF.

V is TRBV14 and J is TRBJ1-2; there is no DNA to check the TCRdb D call of TRBD1. The V gene's germline CDR1 is SGHDN and CDR2 FVKESK. There are 14 residues in the CDR3. The CDR3 region is CASSYTGTGGGYTF.

The chain employs TRBV12-3 or TRBV12-4 and TRBJ2-3; the D call from TCRdb, TRBD2, cannot be confirmed without DNA. The CDR3 sequence is 18 residues long. The CDR3 loop is CASSPSSGGAIGTDTQYF.

The chain links TRBV5-1 to TRBJ1-3. CDR3 length equals 14 residues. The germline V gene has CDR1 SGHRS and CDR2 YFSETQ. The CDR3 here is CASSAGTAGNTIYF.

The V call is TRBV5-6, the J call TRBJ2-1; TCRdb's assignment of TRBD2 cannot be checked, as there is no DNA. The germline CDR1 and CDR2 sequences are SGHDT and YYEEEE. The CDR3 loop spans 15 amino acids. CDR3 sequence: CASSLKGSGVNEQFF.

This rearrangement joins TRBV6-1 to TRBJ1-1; TCRdb's D call of TRBD1 is untestable without DNA. Germline V gene lookup returns CDR1 MNHNS and CDR2 SASEGT. The CDR3 is 18 residues long. The CDR3 loop reads CASRTRTPSGRIFIEAFF.

The rearrangement links TRBV20-1 to TRBJ1-1. The CDR3 length is 11 residues. CDR1 is DFQATT and CDR2 is SNEGSKA in the germline V gene (reference sequence). The CDR3 loop reads CSASTHTEAFF.

The chain employs TRBV18 and TRBJ2-7; as DNA is missing, the TRBD1 call by TCRdb cannot be tested. The CDR3 covers 15 residues. Per the germline V gene, CDR1 is KGHSH and CDR2 is LQKENI. CDR3: CASSLTGTGGYEQYF. The entire variable domain, with the rest obtained from reference TRBV18 and TRBJ2-7, is as follows: NAGVMQNPRHLVRRRGQEARLRCSPMKGHSHVYWYRQLPEEGLKFMVYLQKENIIDESGMPKERFSAEFPKEGPSILRIQQVVRGDSAAYFCASSLTGTGGYEQYFGPGTRLTVT.

The chain recombines TRBV20-1 with TRBJ1-6. CDR1 is DFQATT, CDR2 SNEGSKA, per germline (reference sequence). CDR3 size: 13 residues. This CDR3 is CSALGAANSPLHF.

The V gene is TRBV6-1, the J gene TRBJ1-1; TCRdb's D call, TRBD1, is unchecked because there is no DNA. The germline V gene has CDR1 MNHNS and CDR2 SASEGT. This CDR3 spans 16 amino acids. CDR3 sequence: CALRPTGHPAKVEAFF.

The chain joins TRBV2 to TRBJ2-1; TCRdb gives TRBD2 as the D gene, but with no DNA this cannot be confirmed. Per germline, CDR1 SNHLY and CDR2 FYNNEI. The CDR3 runs 16 residues. This chain's CDR3 is CASSVEGTSGRDEQFF.

CDR3 loop: CSARGEGRNNEQFF. The chain carries TRBV20-1 and TRBJ2-1; TCRdb's D gene call, TRBD2, goes unchecked for lack of DNA. This CDR3 spans 14 amino acids. CDR1 DFQATT and CDR2 SNEGSKA come from the germline V gene (reference sequence).

The V call is TRBV5-1, the J call TRBJ2-5; TCRdb names TRBD2, which stays unverified in the absence of DNA. CDR3 length equals 15 residues. Looked up from germline, CDR1 is SGHRS and CDR2 is YFSETQ. The CDR3: CASSLVAGLVETQYF.

The rearrangement joins TRBV27 to TRBJ1-2. The CDR3 covers 13 residues. CDR1 MNHEY and CDR2 SMNVEV come from the germline V gene (reference sequence). The CDR3 loop reads CASSFGVNYGYTF.

The chain employs TRBV4-3 and TRBJ2-2; TCRdb indicates TRBD1, and absent DNA this call remains unverified. Germline V gives CDR1 LGHNA, CDR2 YSLEER. The CDR3 spans 18 residues. This CDR3 reads CASSHQTGIGGPAGELFF.

The genes are TRBV20-1 and TRBJ1-6; TCRdb indicates TRBD1, and absent DNA this call remains unverified. This CDR3 spans 16 amino acids. Germline values: CDR1 DFQATT, CDR2 SNEGSKA (reference sequence). The CDR3 sequence: CSARIKGPDYNSPLHF.